These T cell receptor beta chains were read from a single sample in a study of OX40 agonist ivuxolimab in advanced cancers. Method: immunoSEQ multiplex PCR; TCRdb's copy keeps in-frame clones and lacks some. The sample contains 10,000 to 13,000 clones, just under 80% of which appear only once. Sequencing was performed on CD4+ or CD8+ T cells sorted from blood, taken in a trial of the OX40 agonist ivuxolimab. These receptors originate from an adult with an advanced solid tumor such as melanoma, head and neck, liver or kidney cancer. CDR3s include the opening cysteine and the closing phenylalanine or tryptophan. Fields, in order: V gene, D gene, J gene, clone size, CDR3 DNA, CDR3 protein. A D gene is named only where the DNA matches it firmly. Clone sizes are given selectively: once, few, many, or a class where the clone is expanded.

>TRBV9|NA|TRBJ2-1|NA
TGTGCCAGCTCTATCGGGGGCGGCAGTGAGCAGTTCTTC
CASSIGGGSEQFF
>TRBV15|NA|TRBJ1-1|few
TGTGCCACCGGAGTGGCGAACACTGAAGCTTTCTTT
CATGVANTEAFF
>TRBV27|TRBD1|TRBJ2-7|NA
TGTGCCAGCAGTTTTCTCCGGGACAGGGTGCACTACGAGCAGTACTTC
CASSFLRDRVHYEQYF
>TRBV29-1|NA|TRBJ2-3|NA
TGCAGCGTTTGCAGGGGAGGCACAGATACGCAGTATTTT
CSVCRGGTDTQYF
>TRBV28|TRBD1|TRBJ1-5|NA
TGTGCCAGCAGACGATACAGGGGGGGGATTCAGCCCCAGCATTTT
CASRRYRGGIQPQHF
>TRBV5-1|NA|TRBJ2-3|NA
TGCGCCAGCAGCTTGGAGGCGTTCCTCACAGATACGCAGTATTTT
CASSLEAFLTDTQYF
>TRBV2|NA|TRBJ1-1|NA
TGTGCCACCCGGGCCGTACTCATGAACACTGAAGCTTTCTTT
CATRAVLMNTEAFF
>TRBV7-9|NA|TRBJ1-4|NA
TGTGCCAGCAGCAAACCCGGGGGTGAAAAACTGTTTTTT
CASSKPGGEKLFF
>TRBV25-1|NA|TRBJ1-2|NA
TGTGCCAGCAGTAACACAGGGATCTATGGCTACACCTTC
CASSNTGIYGYTF
>TRBV27|TRBD1|TRBJ2-1|NA
TGTGCCAGCAGTTTATCCGGGCAGGGGGCTCCCTACAATGAGCAGTTCTTC
CASSLSGQGAPYNEQFF
>TRBV5-1|NA|TRBJ2-7|NA
TGCGCCAGCAGCTCCCCGGGCCTACTCGAGCAGTACTTC
CASSSPGLLEQYF
>TRBV6-1|TRBD2|TRBJ2-6|NA
TGTGCCACCAGTGATGGACTAGCGGGAGCCTGGGCCAACGTCCTGACTTTC
CATSDGLAGAWANVLTF
>TRBV5-5|NA|TRBJ2-3|NA
TGTGCCAGCAGCTTGTTCCTGTCAGATACGCAGTATTTT
CASSLFLSDTQYF
>TRBV7-3|NA|TRBJ2-1|once
TGTGCCAGCAGCCCGTACCCCGCAACAGGAAATGAGCAGTTCTTC
CASSPYPATGNEQFF
>TRBV5-8|NA|TRBJ2-7|NA
TGTGCCGGCTACGAGCAGTACTTC
CAGYEQYF
>TRBV5-6|NA|TRBJ2-1|NA
TGTGCCAGCAGCTTGGGAGTAAGGGTCAATGAGCAGTTCTTC
CASSLGVRVNEQFF
>TRBV6-4|NA|TRBJ1-2|medium-sized
TGTGCCAGCAGTGAATCGGCGGCCGGGGGAAATGGCTACACCTTC
CASSESAAGGNGYTF
>TRBV9|NA|TRBJ2-1|NA
TGTGCCAGCAGCGTAGGCCGAGAGGTCGATGAGCAGTTCTTC
CASSVGREVDEQFF
>TRBV4-1|NA|TRBJ2-3|NA
TGCGCCAGCAGCCAAGCCTCCACAGATACGCAGTATTTT
CASSQASTDTQYF
>TRBV19|NA|TRBJ1-4|NA
TGTGCCAGTAGCAAACCAACAACTAATGAAAAACTGTTTTTT
CASSKPTTNEKLFF
>TRBV7-6|NA|TRBJ1-5|once
TGTGCCAGCAGCTTAGCCCAGGGGACTAGCAATCAGCCCCAGCATTTT
CASSLAQGTSNQPQHF
>TRBV27|NA|TRBJ2-3|few
TGTGCCAGCAGTTTGTTATCCACAGATACGCAGTATTTT
CASSLLSTDTQYF
>TRBV7-3|TRBD2|TRBJ2-2|NA
TGTGCCAGCAGCTTGTCAACTAGCGGGAGTCGAGGCACCGGGGAGCTGTTTTTT
CASSLSTSGSRGTGELFF
>TRBV9|NA|TRBJ2-1|NA
TGTGCCAGCAGCGAGGGCTTTTCGAATGAGCAGTTCTTC
CASSEGFSNEQFF
>TRBV7-9|TRBD1|TRBJ2-2|NA
TGTGCCAGCAGGGGACAGGGAGGGGACACCGGGGAGCTGTTTTTT
CASRGQGGDTGELFF
>TRBV13|TRBD1|TRBJ1-2|NA
TGTGCCAGCAGCTTAAGGGACAGTAACTATGGCTACACCTTC
CASSLRDSNYGYTF
>TRBV2|TRBD2|TRBJ2-2|NA
TGTGCCAGCAGTGTGAAGCGGGATAGAATCGGGGAGCTGTTTTTT
CASSVKRDRIGELFF
>TRBV4-1|NA|TRBJ2-7|NA
TGCGCCAGCAGCCAAGAGTGGGGAGGCTCCTACGAGCAGTACTTC
CASSQEWGGSYEQYF
>TRBV29-1|NA|TRBJ1-2|NA
TGCAGCGTTGAAGGGTCGGGGATCTATGGCTACACCTTC
CSVEGSGIYGYTF
>TRBV7-9|NA|TRBJ1-2|NA
TGTGCCAGCAGCTCGGGCCCCTATGGCTACACCTTC
CASSSGPYGYTF
>TRBV15|NA|TRBJ1-2|few
TGTGCCACCAGCAGAGAAGAGGATGGCTACACCTTC
CATSREEDGYTF
>TRBV4-1|NA|TRBJ2-3|NA
TGCGCCAGCAGCCAAGCCGAGGACGCTACGCAGTATTTT
CASSQAEDATQYF
>TRBV21-1|NA|TRBJ1-5|few
TGTGCCAGCTTCCGGGACAGGGTGTCTCAGCCCCAGCATTTT
CASFRDRVSQPQHF
>TRBV5-1|NA|TRBJ2-1|NA
TGCGCCAGCAGCTTGTCCGGGGGTTCCTACAATGAGCAGTTCTTC
CASSLSGGSYNEQFF
>TRBV6-1|TRBD2|TRBJ2-7|NA
TGTGCCAGCAGCCTGACTAGCGGGGGGGCCGACGAGCAGTACTTC
CASSLTSGGADEQYF
>TRBV11-2|NA|TRBJ2-1|NA
TGTGCCAGCAGCTCAGAGTACAATGAGCAGTTCTTC
CASSSEYNEQFF
>TRBV27|NA|TRBJ2-2|NA
TGTGCCAGCGGCCGGGTGGGTCCTAGCGGGGAGCTGTTTTTT
CASGRVGPSGELFF
>TRBV6-1|NA|TRBJ2-3|once
TGTGCCAGCAGTGACAGGGTTGGGACAGATACGCAGTATTTT
CASSDRVGTDTQYF
>TRBV27|NA|TRBJ1-6|once
TGTGCCAGCAGCCTTATGGGACAAACAGGTTCACCCCTCCACTTT
CASSLMGQTGSPLHF
>TRBV30|TRBD1|TRBJ1-1|NA
TGTGCCTGGACCGGGTCGGGGACAGGGGCCAACACTGAAGCTTTCTTT
CAWTGSGTGANTEAFF
>TRBV21-1|NA|TRBJ2-2|NA
TGTGCCAGCAGCAAAGATTCAGGGGGGATGAACGGGGAGCTGTTTTTT
CASSKDSGGMNGELFF
>TRBV5-4|NA|TRBJ1-1|NA
TGTGCCAGCAGCTGGGGGGACCCCGAGGGAGCTTTCTTT
CASSWGDPEGAFF
>TRBV2|NA|TRBJ2-7|NA
TGTGCCAGCAGTCAAACCACAGGGATTGAGCAGTACTTC
CASSQTTGIEQYF
>TRBV2|NA|TRBJ1-1|few
TGTGCCAGCAGTCCCGTTGGAGGGAACACTGAAGCTTTCTTT
CASSPVGGNTEAFF
>TRBV4-1|TRBD2|TRBJ2-7|NA
TGCGCCAGCAGTCCCACTAGCGAGATACACTCCTACGAGCAGTACTTC
CASSPTSEIHSYEQYF
>TRBV9|NA|TRBJ2-3|medium-sized
TGTGCCAGCAGCGTAGAGGGAGGGGGGCCAGATACGCAGTATTTT
CASSVEGGGPDTQYF
>TRBV5-1|NA|TRBJ2-1|NA
TGCGCCAGCAGCTTGGGGGGGACGGCATACAATGAGCAGTTCTTC
CASSLGGTAYNEQFF
>TRBV4-1|TRBD1|TRBJ2-7|NA
TGCGCCAGCAGCCAAGTACAGGGGGCGGGCTACGAGCAGTACTTC
CASSQVQGAGYEQYF
>TRBV21-1|NA|TRBJ2-5|NA
TGTGCCAGCAGCAAAGAGGGGGCAGGGGGATGTGAGACCCAGTACTTC
CASSKEGAGGCETQYF
>TRBV6-4|NA|TRBJ2-1|NA
TGTGCCAGCAGTGACGGTCAGGCGGGTCGGTTGTTCTTC
CASSDGQAGRLFF
>TRBV4-2|NA|TRBJ2-6|few
TGTGCCAGCAGCCAGGGGGGAGACTCTGGGGCCAACGTCCTGACTTTC
CASSQGGDSGANVLTF
>TRBV19|TRBD2|TRBJ2-7|once
TGTGCCAGTAGTATGGGAGGGAGCAGTTACGAGCAGTACTTC
CASSMGGSSYEQYF